This T cell receptor beta chain was recovered during a study of T cell responses to AZD1222 COVID-19 vaccine. The germline V gene has CDR1 SGHNT and CDR2 YENEEA. Between the trimmed V and J ends, which lost 2 bases and 9 bases, there was a span of 14 bases. The CDR3 is made up of 13 amino acids. As to this clone: Its antigen is unknown.

General study results and limits: At 160-218 and 743-854, vaccine-associated CD4 TCRs were dominant, and they spanned spike. AZD1222 recipients seropositive at baseline numbered only 5 to 7. There were mostly white British donors and more females than males, and clonal diversity was possibly underestimated.

Generated by immunoSEQ multiplex PCR, the TCRdb table keeps only in-frame clones and is missing some. This table holds about 55,000 clones, 80% found once. V is TRBV11-3 and J is TRBJ2-7; no clear D. This TCR was sampled from an adult who received the AZD1222 COVID-19 vaccine. The starting material was peripheral blood, obtained 28 days after the second AZD1222 dose. CDR3 protein: CASSLTLQSPQYF. The CDR3, as DNA: TGTGCCAGCAGCTTAACTCTCCAGTCTCCGCAGTACTTC.